This T cell receptor (beta chain) was recorded in a study of T-cell reconstitution after alpha-beta-depleted transplantation in children. This clonotype was recorded at least ten times. Its antigen is as yet unknown. V was clipped by 4 bases and J by 3 bases, with 18 bases between them. The CDR3 is 16 amino acids. Per the germline V gene, CDR1 is SEHNR and CDR2 is FQNEAQ (reference sequence). The study, taken as a whole, reports: There were some patients whose high TCRbeta diversity at day 60 came from surviving recipient T cells and thymic progenitors. The origin of alpha-beta T cells about two months after transplant was reportedly several hundred expanded graft clones. Newly generated T cells supplied most T-cell counts and diversity one year post-transplant.

It was with unique molecular identifiers that the TCRbeta library was prepared. TCRdb re-called the PCR reads through MiXCR, storing one row per CDR3 protein. The sample shows hundreds of thousands of distinct CDR3 sequences, roughly a tenth of them seen only once. This chain uses TRBV7-9 with TRBJ1-1, with D unclear. The TCR originated in a child younger than two with acute myeloid leukemia, due to receive a stem cell transplant. The material sequenced was PBMCs, taken before TCRalphabeta/CD19-depleted stem cell transplant. The CDR3 region is CASSSIPGTGDTEAFF. The DNA of the CDR3 is TGTGCCAGCAGCTCGATTCCCGGCACCGGGGACACTGAAGCTTTCTTT.